This TCR beta chain emerged from a study of T cells in localized non-small cell lung cancer. Study results and limitations: Elevated blood T cell density was associated with longer overall survival. Turning up in adjacent lung were a median roughly 59 of the top 100 tumor clones. Adjacent uninvolved lung had the highest clonality, suggesting focused antigen responses.

Trimming pared 0 bases from V and 0 bases from J, leaving 6 bases between. CDR3 length: 14 residues. Germline CDR1 and CDR2: SGHRS and YFSETQ. Repertoires were generated with immunoSEQ multiplex PCR, while TCRdb's copy carries only in-frame clones and drops some. This table has about 74,000 clones, roughly 84% appearing once. The sample holds a few counts of this clone. Its antigen is not known. The receptor comes from a female donor older than 55 with stage I lung adenocarcinoma. The chain employs TRBV5-1 and TRBJ1-1, with a tentative D call TRBD1 (5 bases). The sample was peripheral blood, taken before any cancer treatment. CDR3 sequence: CASSLGQMNTEAFF. Written as DNA, the CDR3 is TGCGCCAGCAGCTTGGGACAGATGAACACTGAAGCTTTCTTT.